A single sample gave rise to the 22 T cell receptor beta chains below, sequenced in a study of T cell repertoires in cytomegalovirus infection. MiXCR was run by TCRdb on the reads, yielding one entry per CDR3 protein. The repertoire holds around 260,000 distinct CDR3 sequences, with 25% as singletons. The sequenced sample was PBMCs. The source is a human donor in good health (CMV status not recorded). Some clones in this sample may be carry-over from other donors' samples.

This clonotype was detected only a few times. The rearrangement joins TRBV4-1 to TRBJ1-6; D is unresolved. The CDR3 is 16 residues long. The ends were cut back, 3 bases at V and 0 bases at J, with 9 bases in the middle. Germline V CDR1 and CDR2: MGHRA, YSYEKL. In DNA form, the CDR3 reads TGCGCCAGCAGCCATAGCGGTAGCTCCTATAATTCACCCCTCCACTTT. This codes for CASSHSGSSYNSPLHF.

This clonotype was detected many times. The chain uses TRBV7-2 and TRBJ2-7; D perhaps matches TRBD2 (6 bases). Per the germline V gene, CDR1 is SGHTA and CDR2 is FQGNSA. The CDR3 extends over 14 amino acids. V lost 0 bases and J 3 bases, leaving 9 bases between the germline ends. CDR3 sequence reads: CASSLAGLNYEQYF. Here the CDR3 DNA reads TGTGCCAGCAGCTTAGCGGGACTGAACTACGAGCAGTACTTC.

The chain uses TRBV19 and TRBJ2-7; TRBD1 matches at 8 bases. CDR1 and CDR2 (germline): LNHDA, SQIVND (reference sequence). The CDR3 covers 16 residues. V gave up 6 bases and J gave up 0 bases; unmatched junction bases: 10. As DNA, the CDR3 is TGTGCCAGTAGCATACCGACAGGGGTCGACTCCTACGAGCAGTACTTC. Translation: CASSIPTGVDSYEQYF.

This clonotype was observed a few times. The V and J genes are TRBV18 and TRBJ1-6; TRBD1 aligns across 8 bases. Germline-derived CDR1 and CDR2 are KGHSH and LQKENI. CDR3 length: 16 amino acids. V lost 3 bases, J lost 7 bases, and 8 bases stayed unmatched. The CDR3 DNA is TGTGCCAGCTCACCGTCCAGGGGGCGAGGGAATTCACCCCTCCACTTT. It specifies CASSPSRGRGNSPLHF.

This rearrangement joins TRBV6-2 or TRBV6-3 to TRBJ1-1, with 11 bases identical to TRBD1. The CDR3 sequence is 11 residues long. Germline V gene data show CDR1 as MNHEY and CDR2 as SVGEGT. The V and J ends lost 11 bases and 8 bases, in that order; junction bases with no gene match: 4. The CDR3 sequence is CAAGQGAEAFF. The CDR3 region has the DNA TGTGCCGCCGGACAGGGGGCCGAAGCTTTCTTT.

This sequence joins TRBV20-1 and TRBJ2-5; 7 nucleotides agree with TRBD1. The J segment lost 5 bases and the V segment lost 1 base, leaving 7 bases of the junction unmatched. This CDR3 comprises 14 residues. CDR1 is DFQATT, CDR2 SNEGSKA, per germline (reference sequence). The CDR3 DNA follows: TGCAGTGCTAGAGCCGACAGGGAAGGGGAGACCCAGTACTTC. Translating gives CSARADREGETQYF.

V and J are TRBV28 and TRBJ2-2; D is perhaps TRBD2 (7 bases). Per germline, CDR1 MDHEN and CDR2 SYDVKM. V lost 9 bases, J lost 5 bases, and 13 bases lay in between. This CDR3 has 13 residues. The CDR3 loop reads CASGGGGTGELFF. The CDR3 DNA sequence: TGTGCCAGTGGAGGGGGGGGTACCGGGGAGCTGTTTTTT.

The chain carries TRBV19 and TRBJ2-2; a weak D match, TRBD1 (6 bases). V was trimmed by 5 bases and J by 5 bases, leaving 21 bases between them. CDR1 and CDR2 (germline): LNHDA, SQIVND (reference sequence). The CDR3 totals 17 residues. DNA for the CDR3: TGTGCCAGTAGTCTACAGGGTAGGGTATCGACGACCGGGGAGCTGTTTTTT. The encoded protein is CASSLQGRVSTTGELFF. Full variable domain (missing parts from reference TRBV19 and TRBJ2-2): DGGITQSPKYLFRKEGQNVTLSCEQNLNHDAMYWYRQDPGQGLRLIYYSQIVNDFQKGDIAEGYSVSREKKESFPLTVTSAQKNPTAFYLCASSLQGRVSTTGELFFGEGSRLTVL.

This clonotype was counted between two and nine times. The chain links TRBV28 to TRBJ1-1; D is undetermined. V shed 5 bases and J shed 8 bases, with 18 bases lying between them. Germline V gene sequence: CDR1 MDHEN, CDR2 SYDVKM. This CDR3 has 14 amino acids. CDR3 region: CASSPVERRREAFF. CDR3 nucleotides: TGTGCCAGCAGTCCCGTAGAGAGGCGGAGGGAAGCTTTCTTT.

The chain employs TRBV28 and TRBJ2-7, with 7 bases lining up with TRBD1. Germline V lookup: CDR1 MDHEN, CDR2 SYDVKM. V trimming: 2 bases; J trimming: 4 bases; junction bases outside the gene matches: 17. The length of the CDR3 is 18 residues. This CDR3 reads CASSLPRGQRRVWYEQYF. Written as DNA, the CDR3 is TGTGCCAGCAGTTTACCGAGGGGACAGCGTCGGGTTTGGTACGAGCAGTACTTC.

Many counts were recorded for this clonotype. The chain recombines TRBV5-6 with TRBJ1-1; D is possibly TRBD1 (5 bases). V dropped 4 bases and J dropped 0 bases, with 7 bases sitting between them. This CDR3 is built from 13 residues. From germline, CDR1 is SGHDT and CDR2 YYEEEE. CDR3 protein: CASSDRMNTEAFF. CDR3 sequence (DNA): TGTGCCAGCAGCGACAGAATGAACACTGAAGCTTTCTTT.

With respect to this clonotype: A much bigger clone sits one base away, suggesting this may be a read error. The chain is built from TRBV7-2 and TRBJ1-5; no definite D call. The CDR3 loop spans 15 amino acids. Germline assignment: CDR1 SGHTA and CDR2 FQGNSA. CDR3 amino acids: CASSLDPAVNQPQDF. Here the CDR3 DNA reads TGTGCCAGCAGCTTAGATCCGGCAGTCAATCAGCCCCAGGATTTT. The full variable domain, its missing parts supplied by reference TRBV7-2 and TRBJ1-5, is GAGVSQSPSNKVTEKGKDVELRCDPISGHTALYWYRQSLGQGLEFLIYFQGNSAPDKSGLPSDRFSAERTGGSVSTLTIQRTQQEDSAVYLCASSLDPAVNQPQDFGDGTRLSIL.

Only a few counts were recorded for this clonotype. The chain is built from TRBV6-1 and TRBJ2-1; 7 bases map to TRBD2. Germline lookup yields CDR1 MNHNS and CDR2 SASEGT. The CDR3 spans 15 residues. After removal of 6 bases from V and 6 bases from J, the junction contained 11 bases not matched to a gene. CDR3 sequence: CASSPFTTGGNEQFF. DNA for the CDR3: TGTGCCAGCAGCCCCTTCACCACGGGGGGCAATGAGCAGTTCTTC.

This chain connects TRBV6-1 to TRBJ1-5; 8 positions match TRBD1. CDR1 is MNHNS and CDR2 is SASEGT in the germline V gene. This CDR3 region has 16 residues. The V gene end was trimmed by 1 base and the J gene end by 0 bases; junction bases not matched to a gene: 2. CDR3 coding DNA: TGTGCCAGCAGTGAAGGACAGGGGTATAGCAATCAGCCCCAGCATTTT. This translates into CASSEGQGYSNQPQHF.

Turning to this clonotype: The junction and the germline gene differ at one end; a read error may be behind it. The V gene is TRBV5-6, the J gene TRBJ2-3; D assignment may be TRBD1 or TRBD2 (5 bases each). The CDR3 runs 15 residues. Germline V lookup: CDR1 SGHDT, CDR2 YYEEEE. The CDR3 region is CASTLMGDGTDTQYF. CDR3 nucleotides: TGTGCCAGCACCTTGATGGGGGATGGCACAGATACGCAGTATTTT.

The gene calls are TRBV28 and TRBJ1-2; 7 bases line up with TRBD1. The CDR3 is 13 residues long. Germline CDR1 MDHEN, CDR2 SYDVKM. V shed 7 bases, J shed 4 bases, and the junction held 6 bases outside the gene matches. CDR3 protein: CASKVQGGYGYTF. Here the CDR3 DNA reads TGTGCCAGCAAAGTGCAGGGGGGCTATGGCTACACCTTC.

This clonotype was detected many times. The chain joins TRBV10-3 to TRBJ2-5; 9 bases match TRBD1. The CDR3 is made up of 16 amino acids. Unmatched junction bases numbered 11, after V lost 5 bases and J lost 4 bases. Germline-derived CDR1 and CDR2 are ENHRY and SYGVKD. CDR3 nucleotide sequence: TGTGCCATCAGTAAGCCGGGACAGGGTGGTCCAGAGACCCAGTACTTC. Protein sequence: CAISKPGQGGPETQYF.

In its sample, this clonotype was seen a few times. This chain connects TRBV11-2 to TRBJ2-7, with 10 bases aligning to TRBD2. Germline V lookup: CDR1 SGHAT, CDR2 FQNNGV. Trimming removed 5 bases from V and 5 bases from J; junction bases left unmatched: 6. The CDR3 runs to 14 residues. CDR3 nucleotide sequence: TGTGCCAGCAGCCCAATAGCGGGAGGAAACGAGCAGTACTTC. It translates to CASSPIAGGNEQYF.

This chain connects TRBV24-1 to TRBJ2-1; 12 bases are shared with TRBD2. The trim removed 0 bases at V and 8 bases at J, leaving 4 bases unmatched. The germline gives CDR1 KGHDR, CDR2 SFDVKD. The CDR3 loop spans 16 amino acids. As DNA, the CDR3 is TGTGCCACCAGTGATTTGGCTAGCGGGAGGGTCTATGAGCAGTTCTTC. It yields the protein CATSDLASGRVYEQFF.

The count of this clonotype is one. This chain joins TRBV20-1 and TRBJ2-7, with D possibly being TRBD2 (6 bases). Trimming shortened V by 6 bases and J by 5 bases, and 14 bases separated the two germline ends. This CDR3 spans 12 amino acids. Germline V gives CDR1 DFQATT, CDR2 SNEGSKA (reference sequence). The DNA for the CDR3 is TGCAGTGCCGCCGGGGGTCCTGACGAGCAGTACTTC. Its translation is CSAAGGPDEQYF.

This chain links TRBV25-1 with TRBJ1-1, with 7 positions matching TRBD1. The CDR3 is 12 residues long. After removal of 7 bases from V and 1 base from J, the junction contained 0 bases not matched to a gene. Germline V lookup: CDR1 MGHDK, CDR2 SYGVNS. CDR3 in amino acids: CASKGANTEAFF. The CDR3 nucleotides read TGTGCCAGCAAGGGGGCGAACACTGAAGCTTTCTTT.

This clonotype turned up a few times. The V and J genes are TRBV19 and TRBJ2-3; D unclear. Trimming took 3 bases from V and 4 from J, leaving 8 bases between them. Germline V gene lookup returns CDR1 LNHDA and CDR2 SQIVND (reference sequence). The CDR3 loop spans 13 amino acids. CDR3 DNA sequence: TGTGCCAGTAGTATCCATCAGGCAGATACGCAGTATTTT. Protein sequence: CASSIHQADTQYF. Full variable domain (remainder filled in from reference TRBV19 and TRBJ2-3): DGGITQSPKYLFRKEGQNVTLSCEQNLNHDAMYWYRQDPGQGLRLIYYSQIVNDFQKGDIAEGYSVSREKKESFPLTVTSAQKNPTAFYLCASSIHQADTQYFGPGTRLTVL.